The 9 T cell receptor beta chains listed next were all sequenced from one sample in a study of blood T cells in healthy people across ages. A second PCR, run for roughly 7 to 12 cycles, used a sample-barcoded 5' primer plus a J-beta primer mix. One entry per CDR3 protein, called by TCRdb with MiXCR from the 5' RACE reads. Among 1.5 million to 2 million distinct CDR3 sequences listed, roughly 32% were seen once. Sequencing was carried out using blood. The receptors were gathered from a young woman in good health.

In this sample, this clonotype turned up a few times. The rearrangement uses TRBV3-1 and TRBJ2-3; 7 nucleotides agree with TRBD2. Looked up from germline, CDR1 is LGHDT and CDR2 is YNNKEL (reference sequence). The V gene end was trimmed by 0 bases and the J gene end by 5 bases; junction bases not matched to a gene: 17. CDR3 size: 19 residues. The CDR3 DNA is TGTGCCAGCAGCCAAGATGGCGCATGGGGAGCGGGAACGGTAGATACGCAGTATTTT. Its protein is CASSQDGAWGAGTVDTQYF.

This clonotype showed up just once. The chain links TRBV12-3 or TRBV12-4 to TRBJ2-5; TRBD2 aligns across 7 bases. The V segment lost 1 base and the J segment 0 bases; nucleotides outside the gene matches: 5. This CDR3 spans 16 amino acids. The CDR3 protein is CASSLGGGGHQETQYF. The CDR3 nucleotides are TGTGCCAGCAGTTTAGGGGGGGGGGGACACCAAGAGACCCAGTACTTC.

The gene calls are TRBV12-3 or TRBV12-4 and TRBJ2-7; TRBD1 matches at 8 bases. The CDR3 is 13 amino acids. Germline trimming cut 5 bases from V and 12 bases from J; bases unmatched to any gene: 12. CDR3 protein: CASSPGTGLMAYF. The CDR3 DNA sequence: TGTGCCAGCAGTCCCGGGACAGGTTTGATGGCGTACTTC.

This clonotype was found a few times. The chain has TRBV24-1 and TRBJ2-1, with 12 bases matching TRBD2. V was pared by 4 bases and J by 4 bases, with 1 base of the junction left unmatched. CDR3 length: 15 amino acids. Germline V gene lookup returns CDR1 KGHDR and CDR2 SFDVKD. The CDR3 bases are TGTGCCACCAGTGAGGGACTAGCGGGTTACAATGAGCAGTTCTTC. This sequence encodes CATSEGLAGYNEQFF.

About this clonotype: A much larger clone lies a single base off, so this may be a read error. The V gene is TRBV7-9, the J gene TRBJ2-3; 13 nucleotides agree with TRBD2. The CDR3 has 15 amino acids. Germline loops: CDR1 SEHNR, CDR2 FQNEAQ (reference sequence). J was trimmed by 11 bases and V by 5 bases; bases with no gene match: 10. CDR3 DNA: TGTGCCAGCAGCGACGTGGGACTAGCGGGAATTGTGCAGTATTTT. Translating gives CASSDVGLAGIVQYF.

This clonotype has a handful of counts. The CDR3 coding sequence is TGTGCCAGCAGTCAAGGTCGGACTCCATACAATGAGCAGTTCTTC. Its protein is CASSQGRTPYNEQFF. The chain combines TRBV7-6 with TRBJ2-1, with a weak D call TRBD2 (5 bases). The CDR3 sequence is 15 residues long. Germline-derived CDR1 and CDR2 are SGHVS and FNYEAQ. V was clipped by 6 bases and J by 4 bases, with 16 bases between them.

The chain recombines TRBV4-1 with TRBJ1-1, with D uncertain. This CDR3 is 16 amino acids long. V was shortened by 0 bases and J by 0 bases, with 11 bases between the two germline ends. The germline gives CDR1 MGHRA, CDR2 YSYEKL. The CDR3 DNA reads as TGCGCCAGCAGCCAAGATCGTGGGAGGATGAACACTGAAGCTTTCTTT. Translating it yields CASSQDRGRMNTEAFF.

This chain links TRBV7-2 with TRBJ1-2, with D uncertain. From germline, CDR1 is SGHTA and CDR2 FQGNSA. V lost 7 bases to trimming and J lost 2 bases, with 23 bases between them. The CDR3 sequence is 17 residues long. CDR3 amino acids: CASTLQPYSVQNYGYTF. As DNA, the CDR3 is TGTGCCAGCACCCTCCAGCCGTACAGTGTACAAAACTATGGCTACACCTTC.

The CDR3 coding sequence is TGTGCCAGCTTTGCGGGGGGGCTTAAGACCCAGTACTTC. It specifies CASFAGGLKTQYF. This chain uses TRBV6-1 with TRBJ2-5; 9 positions agree with TRBD2. The V segment lost 8 bases and the J segment 6 bases; nucleotides outside the gene matches: 7. Germline lookup yields CDR1 MNHNS and CDR2 SASEGT. CDR3 length: 13 residues.